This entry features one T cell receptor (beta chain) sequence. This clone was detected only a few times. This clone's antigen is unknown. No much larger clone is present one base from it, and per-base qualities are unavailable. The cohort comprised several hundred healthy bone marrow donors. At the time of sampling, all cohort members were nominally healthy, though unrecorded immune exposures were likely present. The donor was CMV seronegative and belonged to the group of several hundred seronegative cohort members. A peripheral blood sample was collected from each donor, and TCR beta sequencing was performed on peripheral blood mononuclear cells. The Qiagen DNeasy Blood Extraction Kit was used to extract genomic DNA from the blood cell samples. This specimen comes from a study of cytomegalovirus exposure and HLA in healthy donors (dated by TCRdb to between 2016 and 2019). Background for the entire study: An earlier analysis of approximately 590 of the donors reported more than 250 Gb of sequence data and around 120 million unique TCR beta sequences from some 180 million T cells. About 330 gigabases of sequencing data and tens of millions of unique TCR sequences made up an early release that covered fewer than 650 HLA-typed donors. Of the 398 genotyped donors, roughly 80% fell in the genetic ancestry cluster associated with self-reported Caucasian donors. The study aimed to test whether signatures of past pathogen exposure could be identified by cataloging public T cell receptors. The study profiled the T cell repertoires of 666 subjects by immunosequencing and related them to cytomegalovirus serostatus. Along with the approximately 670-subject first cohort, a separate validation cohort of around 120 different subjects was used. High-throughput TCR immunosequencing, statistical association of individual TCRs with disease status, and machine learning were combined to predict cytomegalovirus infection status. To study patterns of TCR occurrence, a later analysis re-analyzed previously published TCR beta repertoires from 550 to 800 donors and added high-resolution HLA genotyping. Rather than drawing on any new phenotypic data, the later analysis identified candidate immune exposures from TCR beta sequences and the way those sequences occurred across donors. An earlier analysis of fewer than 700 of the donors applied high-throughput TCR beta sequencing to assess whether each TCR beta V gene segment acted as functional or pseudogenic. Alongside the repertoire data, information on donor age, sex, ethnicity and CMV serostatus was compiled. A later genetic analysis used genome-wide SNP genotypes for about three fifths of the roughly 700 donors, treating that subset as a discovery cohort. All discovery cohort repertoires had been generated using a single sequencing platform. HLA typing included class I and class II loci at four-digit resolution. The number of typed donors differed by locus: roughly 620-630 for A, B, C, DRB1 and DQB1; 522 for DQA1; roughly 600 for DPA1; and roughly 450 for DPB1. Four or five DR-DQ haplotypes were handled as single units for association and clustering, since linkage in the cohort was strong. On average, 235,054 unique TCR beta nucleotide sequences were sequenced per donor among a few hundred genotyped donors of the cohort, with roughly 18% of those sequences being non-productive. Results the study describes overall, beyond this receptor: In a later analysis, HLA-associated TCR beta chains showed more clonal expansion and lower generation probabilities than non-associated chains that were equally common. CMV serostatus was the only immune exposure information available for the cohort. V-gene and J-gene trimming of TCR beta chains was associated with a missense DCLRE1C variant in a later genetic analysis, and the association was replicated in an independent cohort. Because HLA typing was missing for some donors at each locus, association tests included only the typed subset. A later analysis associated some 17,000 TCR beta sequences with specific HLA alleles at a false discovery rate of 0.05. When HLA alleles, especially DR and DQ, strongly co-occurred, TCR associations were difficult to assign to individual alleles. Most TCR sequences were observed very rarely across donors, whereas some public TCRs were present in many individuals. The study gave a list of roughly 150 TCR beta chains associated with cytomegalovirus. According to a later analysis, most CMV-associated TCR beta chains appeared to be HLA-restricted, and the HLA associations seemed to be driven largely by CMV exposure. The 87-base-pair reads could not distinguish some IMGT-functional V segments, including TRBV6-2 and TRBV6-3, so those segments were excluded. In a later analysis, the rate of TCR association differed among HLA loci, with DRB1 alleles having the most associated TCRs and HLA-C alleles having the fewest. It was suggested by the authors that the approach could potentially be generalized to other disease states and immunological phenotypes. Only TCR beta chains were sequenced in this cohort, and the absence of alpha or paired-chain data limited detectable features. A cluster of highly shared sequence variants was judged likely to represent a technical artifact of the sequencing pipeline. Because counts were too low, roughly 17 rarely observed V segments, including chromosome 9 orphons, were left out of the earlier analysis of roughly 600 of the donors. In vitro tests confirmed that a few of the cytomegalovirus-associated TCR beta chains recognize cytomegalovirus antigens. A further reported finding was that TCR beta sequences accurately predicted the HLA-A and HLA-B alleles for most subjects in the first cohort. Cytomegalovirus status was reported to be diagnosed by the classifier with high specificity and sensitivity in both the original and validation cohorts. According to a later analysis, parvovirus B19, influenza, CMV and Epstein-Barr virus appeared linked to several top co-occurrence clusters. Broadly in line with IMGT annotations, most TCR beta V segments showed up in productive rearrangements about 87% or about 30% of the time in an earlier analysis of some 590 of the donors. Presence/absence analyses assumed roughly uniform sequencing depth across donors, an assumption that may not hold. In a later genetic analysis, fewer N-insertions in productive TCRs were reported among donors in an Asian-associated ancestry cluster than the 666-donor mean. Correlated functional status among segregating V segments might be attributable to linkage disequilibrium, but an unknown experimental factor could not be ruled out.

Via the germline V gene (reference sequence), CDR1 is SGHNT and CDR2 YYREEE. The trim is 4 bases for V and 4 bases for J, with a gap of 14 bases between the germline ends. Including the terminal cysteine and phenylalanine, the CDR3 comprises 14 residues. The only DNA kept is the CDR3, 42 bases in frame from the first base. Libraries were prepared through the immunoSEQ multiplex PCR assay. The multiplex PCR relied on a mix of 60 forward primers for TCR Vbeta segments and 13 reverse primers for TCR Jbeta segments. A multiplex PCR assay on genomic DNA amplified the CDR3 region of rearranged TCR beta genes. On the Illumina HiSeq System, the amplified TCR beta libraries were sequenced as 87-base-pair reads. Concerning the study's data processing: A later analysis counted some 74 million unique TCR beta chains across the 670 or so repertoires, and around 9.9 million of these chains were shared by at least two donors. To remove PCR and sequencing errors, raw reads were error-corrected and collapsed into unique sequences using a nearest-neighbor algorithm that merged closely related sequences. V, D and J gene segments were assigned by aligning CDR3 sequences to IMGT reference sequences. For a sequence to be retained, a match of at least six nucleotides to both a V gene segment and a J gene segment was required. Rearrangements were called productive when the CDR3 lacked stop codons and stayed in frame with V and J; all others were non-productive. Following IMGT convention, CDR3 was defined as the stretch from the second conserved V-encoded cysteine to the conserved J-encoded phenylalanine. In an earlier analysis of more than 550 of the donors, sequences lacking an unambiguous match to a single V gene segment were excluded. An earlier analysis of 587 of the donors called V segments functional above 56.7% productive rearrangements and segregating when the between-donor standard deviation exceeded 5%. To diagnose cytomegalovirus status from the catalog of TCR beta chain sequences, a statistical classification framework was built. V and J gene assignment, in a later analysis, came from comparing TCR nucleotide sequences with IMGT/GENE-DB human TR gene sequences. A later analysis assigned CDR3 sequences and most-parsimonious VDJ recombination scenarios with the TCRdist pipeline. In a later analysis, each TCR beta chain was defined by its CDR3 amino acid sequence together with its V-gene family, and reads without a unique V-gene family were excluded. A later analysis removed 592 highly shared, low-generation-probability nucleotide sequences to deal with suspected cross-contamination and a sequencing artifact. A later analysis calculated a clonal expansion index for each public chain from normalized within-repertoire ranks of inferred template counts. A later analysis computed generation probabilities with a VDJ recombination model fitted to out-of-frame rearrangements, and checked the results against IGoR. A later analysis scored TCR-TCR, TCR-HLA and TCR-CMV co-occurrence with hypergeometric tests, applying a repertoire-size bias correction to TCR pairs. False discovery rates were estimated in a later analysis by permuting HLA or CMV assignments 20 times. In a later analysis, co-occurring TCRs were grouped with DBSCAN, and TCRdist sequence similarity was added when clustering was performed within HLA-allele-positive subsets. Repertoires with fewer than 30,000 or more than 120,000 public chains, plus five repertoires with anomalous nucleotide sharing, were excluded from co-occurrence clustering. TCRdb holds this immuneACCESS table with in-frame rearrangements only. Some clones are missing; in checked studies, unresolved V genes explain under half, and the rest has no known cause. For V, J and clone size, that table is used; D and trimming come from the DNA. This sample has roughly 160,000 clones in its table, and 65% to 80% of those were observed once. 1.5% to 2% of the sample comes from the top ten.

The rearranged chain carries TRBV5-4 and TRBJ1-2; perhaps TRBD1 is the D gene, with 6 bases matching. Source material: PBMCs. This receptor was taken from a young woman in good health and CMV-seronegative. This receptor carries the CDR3 CASSPLGTLYGYTF. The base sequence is TGTGCCAGCAGCCCATTGGGGACACTCTATGGCTACACCTTC.